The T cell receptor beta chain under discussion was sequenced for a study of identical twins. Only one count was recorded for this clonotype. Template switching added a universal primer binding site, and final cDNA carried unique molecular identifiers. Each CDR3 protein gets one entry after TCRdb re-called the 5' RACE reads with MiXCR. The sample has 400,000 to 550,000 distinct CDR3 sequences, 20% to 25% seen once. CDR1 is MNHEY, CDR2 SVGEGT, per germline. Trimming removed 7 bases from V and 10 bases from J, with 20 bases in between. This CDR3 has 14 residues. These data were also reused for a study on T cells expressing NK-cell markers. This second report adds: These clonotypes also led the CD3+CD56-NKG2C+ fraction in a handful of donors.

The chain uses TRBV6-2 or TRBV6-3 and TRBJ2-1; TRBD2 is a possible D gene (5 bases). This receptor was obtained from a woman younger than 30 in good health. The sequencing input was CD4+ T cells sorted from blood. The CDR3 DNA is TGTGCCAGCATGAGGACGGGAAGTCCCTACGAGCAGTTCTTC. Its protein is CASMRTGSPYEQFF.